The 14 T cell receptor beta chains below come from one sample, sequenced in a study of monozygotic twins with inflammatory bowel disease (dated by TCRdb to between 2018 and 2021). Library preparation was by 5' RACE. Sequencing was performed on an Illumina HiSeq 2500. TCRdb reprocessed the sequencing reads and holds a single record per CDR3 protein sequence, with no DNA. The data table for this sample lists approximately 400,000 distinct CDR3 sequences. 2% to 3% of the sample belongs to the ten largest clones. The sample comprised blood. These receptors all come from a human donor with ulcerative colitis or Crohn's disease, or a healthy co-twin of an affected twin (not recorded which).

CDR3 in amino acids: CAISLNRVGNTEAFF. This chain joins TRBV10-3 and TRBJ1-1; TCRdb gives TRBD1 as the D gene, but with no DNA this cannot be confirmed. Germline CDR1 is ENHRY and CDR2 is SYGVKD. The CDR3 length is 15 residues.

This rearrangement joins TRBV6-1 to TRBJ2-4; without DNA, the TCRdb call of TRBD1 cannot be checked. This CDR3 is 15 amino acids long. Germline CDR1 and CDR2: MNHNS and SASEGT. This CDR3 reads CASRDRQGYQNIQYF.

The V gene is TRBV29-1, the J gene TRBJ2-3; TCRdb calls TRBD2, which cannot be checked without DNA. Per the germline V gene, CDR1 is SQVTM and CDR2 is ANQGSEA. The CDR3 consists of 15 residues. This CDR3 is CSGSQLAGVTDTQYF.

V and J are TRBV6-1 and TRBJ2-6. Germline V gene lookup returns CDR1 MNHNS and CDR2 SASEGT. The CDR3 is 16 amino acids. CDR3 residues: CASSDRGFSGANVLTF.

The chain combines TRBV6-1 with TRBJ2-7; the TCRdb D gene call, TRBD1, has no DNA to confirm it. This CDR3 has 15 amino acids. Germline assignment: CDR1 MNHNS and CDR2 SASEGT. This CDR3 is CASSPPGKSSYEQYF.

The V and J genes are TRBV29-1 and TRBJ1-1. This CDR3 spans 11 amino acids. Germline CDR1 reads SQVTM; CDR2 reads ANQGSEA. The CDR3: CSAPKGGEAFF.

The rearrangement links TRBV14 to TRBJ2-7; TCRdb indicates TRBD1, and absent DNA this call remains unverified. The CDR3 has 20 amino acids. CDR1 SGHDN and CDR2 FVKESK come from the germline V gene. The CDR3 region is CTSSQSSTASRTLLGYEQYF.

The V gene is TRBV6-2 or TRBV6-3, the J gene TRBJ2-2; the D gene TCRdb calls, TRBD2, cannot be checked with no DNA. CDR1 MNHEY and CDR2 SVGEGT come from the germline V gene. The CDR3 is 17 amino acids. CDR3 residues: CASSPRLAVSNTGELFF.

This sequence joins TRBV3-1 and TRBJ1-1; TCRdb's D gene call, TRBD1, goes unchecked for lack of DNA. The CDR3 runs 15 residues. The V gene's germline CDR1 is LGHDT and CDR2 YNNKEL (reference sequence). CDR3 residues: CASSHMGRINTEAFF.

J is TRBJ2-7 and V is TRBV4-1; TCRdb gives TRBD1 as the D gene, but with no DNA this cannot be confirmed. Germline V CDR1 and CDR2: MGHRA, YSYEKL. The CDR3 is made up of 17 amino acids. The CDR3 sequence is CASSRLSRGGFLYEQYF.

The rearrangement joins TRBV27 to TRBJ2-1. There are 16 residues in the CDR3. CDR1 and CDR2 from the germline V gene are MNHEY and SMNVEV (reference sequence). The CDR3 region is CASSFLDPSSYNEQFF.

V usage is TRBV3-1 and J usage is TRBJ2-7. Looked up from germline, CDR1 is LGHDT and CDR2 is YNNKEL (reference sequence). CDR3 length: 12 residues. CDR3 loop: CASSQAEYEQYF.

This rearrangement joins TRBV4-1 to TRBJ2-7; TCRdb names TRBD1, which stays unverified in the absence of DNA. The CDR3 has 18 residues. From germline, CDR1 is MGHRA and CDR2 YSYEKL. The CDR3 loop reads CASSPLPPGAPRSYEQYF.

The rearrangement links TRBV6-2 or TRBV6-3 to TRBJ2-7; the D gene TCRdb calls, TRBD2, cannot be checked with no DNA. Germline CDR1 MNHEY, CDR2 SVGEGT. This CDR3 is built from 14 residues. The chain's CDR3 is CASSGLAGRYEQYF.